This T cell receptor (beta chain) appears in the sequencing data of a study of T cell repertoires in cytomegalovirus infection. Notes on the study in general: Clonotype analysis showed dominance of the ex vivo response by HLA-C-restricted CMV-specific TCR beta clonotypes.

The CDR3 is 14 residues long. Germline V lookup: CDR1 MNHNS, CDR2 SASEGT. With V trimmed by 4 bases and J by 8 bases, 7 bases remained unmatched. The table lists this clonotype with a few counts. Its antigen is unidentified. TCRdb independently ran MiXCR on the reads; one entry per CDR3 protein. The sample holds about 700,000 distinct CDR3 sequences, around 30% seen once. The clonotype comes from a human donor in good health (CMV status not recorded). Some clones in this sample may be carry-over from other donors' samples. This sequence joins TRBV6-1 and TRBJ1-4; 7 positions match TRBD1. The sequenced sample was cultured PBMCs, obtained from culture after CMV antigen stimulation. This CDR3 reads CASSGTGRYEKLFF. The CDR3 DNA reads TGTGCCAGCAGTGGGACAGGAAGATACGAAAAACTGTTTTTT.